The next 12 T cell receptor beta chains were all read from a single sample in a study of patients and donors after allogeneic stem cell transplantation. TCRdb called the RT-PCR reads again in MiXCR, with one record for every CDR3 protein. The sample has approximately 140,000 distinct CDR3 sequences, roughly two fifths seen once. Sequencing input: blood, either unsorted or a sorted T cell fraction (not recorded which). The receptors were gathered from a human donor who was either an allogeneic HSCT recipient or a stem cell or donor lymphocyte infusion donor (not recorded which). It is not recorded whose cells these are; they may come from a transplant donor.

The chain uses TRBV6-2 or TRBV6-3 and TRBJ1-2; D is perhaps TRBD1 (6 bases). The CDR3 sequence is 17 residues long. CDR1 MNHEY and CDR2 SVGEGT come from the germline V gene. The V gene lost 2 bases and the J gene lost 4 bases, with 20 bases spanning the gap. The CDR3 reads CASSYATDRSWVYGYTF. Written as DNA, the CDR3 is TGTGCCAGCAGTTACGCAACTGACAGGTCTTGGGTCTATGGCTACACCTTC.

This CDR3 reads CSVGGQYGVEQYF. CDR3 nucleotides: TGCAGCGTTGGGGGTCAGTACGGAGTCGAGCAGTACTTC. The chain recombines TRBV29-1 with TRBJ2-7, with no clear D. The germline CDR1 and CDR2 sequences are SQVTM and ANQGSEA. Trimming shortened V by 4 bases and J by 6 bases, and 16 bases separated the two germline ends. The CDR3 extends over 13 amino acids.

The rearrangement links TRBV6-5 to TRBJ1-3, with D perhaps matching TRBD1 (5 bases). From germline, CDR1 is MNHEY and CDR2 SVGAGI. This CDR3 is built from 16 residues. Trimming took 6 bases from V and 0 from J, leaving 15 bases between them. The CDR3 protein is CASRLKQAHSGNTIYF. In DNA, the CDR3 is TGTGCCAGCAGATTAAAACAGGCCCACTCTGGAAACACCATATATTTT.

The chain employs TRBV6-5 and TRBJ1-3; no clear D. The V gene's germline CDR1 is MNHEY and CDR2 SVGAGI. Trimming shortened V by 6 bases and J by 0 bases, and 18 bases separated the two germline ends. The CDR3 consists of 17 residues. DNA of the CDR3: TGTGCCAGCAGCTATGACACTACTCCTTTCTCTGGAAACACCATATATTTT. This gives the protein CASSYDTTPFSGNTIYF.

The chain is built from TRBV3-1 and TRBJ1-2, with a tentative D call TRBD1 (5 bases). V shed 4 bases and J shed 0 bases, with 18 bases lying between them. Per germline, CDR1 LGHDT and CDR2 YNNKEL (reference sequence). The CDR3 consists of 17 residues. The CDR3 protein is CASSPVWGPPSNYGYTF. CDR3 DNA: TGTGCCAGCAGCCCAGTTTGGGGCCCTCCCTCTAACTATGGCTACACCTTC.

There are a few counts of this clonotype. The rearrangement uses TRBV12-3 or TRBV12-4 and TRBJ2-7; D might be TRBD1 (5 bases). V lost 6 bases, J lost 3 bases, and 9 bases lay in between. This CDR3 region has 12 residues. The CDR3 is CASSADSYEQYV. In nucleotides, the CDR3 is TGTGCCAGCAGCGCCGACAGCTACGAGCAGTACGTC.

A few counts support this clonotype. The CDR3 protein is CASTSDRRAEAFF. The CDR3 DNA is TGTGCCAGCACCTCGGACAGGAGGGCTGAAGCTTTCTTT. The V gene is TRBV12-3 or TRBV12-4, the J gene TRBJ1-1; TRBD1 matches at 7 bases. Trimming took 7 bases from V and 6 from J; bases not matched to a gene: 8. The CDR3 covers 13 residues.

This sequence joins TRBV28 and TRBJ1-5; possible D gene TRBD1, 5 bases. Trimming shortened V by 7 bases and J by 7 bases, and 17 bases separated the two germline ends. CDR1 is MDHEN and CDR2 is SYDVKM in the germline V gene. This CDR3 spans 14 amino acids. The CDR3 sequence is CASTLSGGWQPQHF. The DNA for the CDR3 is TGTGCCAGCACCTTGAGTGGGGGTTGGCAGCCCCAGCATTTT.

The chain uses TRBV7-8 and TRBJ1-4, with D unclear. Looked up from germline, CDR1 is SGHVS and CDR2 is FQNEAQ. Trimming stripped 5 bases from V and 5 bases from J, with 18 bases between. The CDR3 is 16 amino acids. CDR3 bases: TGTGCCAGCAGCCCCAAACGTTATCAGAAAAATGAAAAACTGTTTTTT. Its translation is CASSPKRYQKNEKLFF.

This clonotype has more than one count but fewer than ten. This chain uses TRBV29-1 with TRBJ1-1; 9 nucleotides agree with TRBD1. The CDR3 consists of 12 residues. Germline trimming cut 6 bases from V and 4 bases from J; bases unmatched to any gene: 3. The germline gives CDR1 SQVTM, CDR2 ANQGSEA. In DNA, the CDR3 is TGCAGCGTCGAGGACAGGGGCACTGAAGCTTTCTTT. Its protein is CSVEDRGTEAFF.

The V gene is TRBV13, the J gene TRBJ1-1; TRBD1 matches 8 bases. The germline CDR1 and CDR2 sequences are PRHDT and FYEKMQ (reference sequence). The junction had 9 bases not matched to a gene; V was cut back by 6 bases and J by 0 bases. The CDR3 is made up of 16 amino acids. As DNA, the CDR3 is TGTGCCAGCAGGAACGTCGACAGGGGAATGAACACTGAAGCTTTCTTT. This sequence encodes CASRNVDRGMNTEAFF.

The chain joins TRBV24-1 to TRBJ1-3; D is unclear. The germline V gene has CDR1 KGHDR and CDR2 SFDVKD. This CDR3 spans 12 amino acids. Trimming took 6 bases from V and 3 from J, leaving 5 bases between them. CDR3 coding DNA: TGTGCCACCAGTCCCGATGGAAACACCATATATTTT. Translating gives CATSPDGNTIYF.